This entry features one T cell receptor (beta chain) sequence. The antigen it recognizes is unknown. Lacking the conserved final phenylalanine or tryptophan, this CDR3 likely reflects a read error. The immunoSEQ multiplex PCR, with forward primers for 54 TRBV segments and reverse primers for 13 TRBJ segments, was used to amplify TCRB CDR3 regions. Pre-culture CD4+ samples were sequenced at deep resolution with a target of about 190,000 T cell genomes. Sequencing of the amplicons on an Illumina HiSeq System generated 87 bp reads spanning the CDR3. Per the original workflow: Correction for PCR and sequencing errors was applied to reads, and CDR3 regions were defined through alignment to IMGT reference sequences. Synthetic template pools were used to estimate counts of templates and unique rearrangements. Clonality was computed as 1 minus Pielou's evenness. Richness was estimated with the Daley-Smith estimator. Morisita's index served as the measure of repertoire overlap. Clones found in cultured samples but undetected in the pre-culture repertoire of the corresponding donor were defined as low-abundance clones. This is the immuneACCESS table as TCRdb keeps it, with only in-frame sequences that have V and J called. A part of the clones is gone; compared with another copy, unresolved V genes explain less than half, and the rest is unexplained. The D gene and trimming were derived from the DNA, and the V and J assignments and clone size from that table. The sample table contains over 100,000 clones; only one count was recorded for almost 95% of them. Of the sample, around 0.25% is held by the ten largest clones.

The data were obtained in a study of T cell repertoires and HLA-DP antigens (dated by TCRdb to 2017 to 2018). Broadly, across the study: The study used an in vitro model of CD4+ T cell alloreactivity against allogeneic HLA-DP presented by transduced HeLa cells. On average, around 220 ng of DNA went in for sorted CD137+CD4+ samples, versus 950 to 1,500 ng for pre-culture CD4+ samples. Compared with self, one alloantigen differed at one amino acid in the peptide-binding groove and the other differed at under 13, modelling structurally similar versus dissimilar alloantigens. Of the three donors, two were male and one was female, with ages ranging from the 18-to-29 band to the 60-to-69 band. General conclusions and limits of the study: The naive and memory CD4+ repertoires were not analysed as separate populations. Average cumulative frequency of clones undetected before culture was around 36% against one allele and 50% to 55% against the other. The study was limited by having just a few donors, by relying on a non-physiological HeLa antigen-presenting system, and by using total CD4+ cells as responders. Sorted CD137+ cells showed similar clonality against both alloantigens (approximately 0.36), much higher than the clonality of pre-culture samples (approximately 0.04).

Magnetic bead negative selection was used to isolate untouched CD4+ T cells from Ficoll-separated PBMC, with an average purity of about 98%. Using magnetic beads, untouched CD4+ T cells were isolated from Ficoll-separated PBMC at 95% to 98% purity, with only negligible CD8+ contamination. Peripheral blood mononuclear cells came from the buffy coats of three healthy blood donors, who served as the study's donors. CMV seronegative status was shared by all three donors. The DNeasy Blood & Tissue Kit was used to extract genomic DNA. For each subject, genomic DNA from sorted CD137+CD4+ cells and from pre-culture CD4+ baseline samples underwent TCRB sequencing. The germline V gene supplies CDR1 MDHEN and CDR2 SYDVKM. Trimming removed 1 base from V and 2 bases from J, leaving 9 bases between the germline ends. The CDR3 length is 15 residues, termini included. Only CDR3 DNA remains: 45 bases, in frame from the first base.

The receptor was derived from a woman between 18 and 29 years old in good health and CMV-seronegative. The chain joins TRBV28 to TRBJ1-5, and the D gene may be TRBD1, 5 bases matching. The sequencing input was CD4+ T cells from PBMCs. The bases are TGTGCCAGCAGTTTATTAGGGGATGGCAATCAGCCCCAGCATCTT. This yields the protein CASSLLGDGNQPQHL.